These T cell receptor beta chains were read from a single sample in a study of shared clonotypes between healthy human individuals. Profiled with immunoSEQ multiplex PCR; TCRdb holds only in-frame clones, not every one. The top ten clones hold approximately 1.5% of a sample with about 1 million clones, approximately 68% of them seen once. The sequencing sample was made of memory CD4+ T cells sorted from blood. These receptors came from a man aged 18-30 years in good health. Each CDR3 is given with its conserved first and last residue. Each record gives: clone size, D gene, V gene, J gene, CDR3 DNA, CDR3 protein. The D gene is left open where the match is weak. Clone size is shown for a subset of rows, as once, few, many or a class of expanded clone.

abundance: once
d_gene: TRBD1
v_gene: TRBV27
j_gene: TRBJ1-2
CDR3nt: TGTGCCAGCAGTTTACGGGACAGACCCAACTATGGCTACACCTTC
CDR3aa: CASSLRDRPNYGYTF

abundance: many
d_gene: NA
v_gene: TRBV12-5
j_gene: TRBJ1-6
CDR3nt: TGTGCTAGTGGTTTTGAAAGTTCAAATTCACCCCTCCACTTT
CDR3aa: CASGFESSNSPLHF

abundance: NA
d_gene: TRBD2
v_gene: TRBV7-2
j_gene: TRBJ2-3
CDR3nt: TGTGCCAGCAGCGCGTTAGCGGGAAAAACCACAGATACGCAGTATTTT
CDR3aa: CASSALAGKTTDTQYF

abundance: few
d_gene: NA
v_gene: TRBV4-3
j_gene: TRBJ1-1
CDR3nt: TGCGCCAGCAGCCGGCAGGGGAACACTGAAGCTTTCTTT
CDR3aa: CASSRQGNTEAFF

abundance: NA
d_gene: TRBD2
v_gene: TRBV6-4
j_gene: TRBJ2-1
CDR3nt: TGTGCCAGCAGTCCCAAGACCCAACTAGCGGGGGCGGATGAGCAGTTCTTC
CDR3aa: CASSPKTQLAGADEQFF

abundance: few
d_gene: NA
v_gene: TRBV18
j_gene: TRBJ2-7
CDR3nt: TGTGCCAGCTCACCTCACCCCACCAGCACCTACGAGCAGTACTTC
CDR3aa: CASSPHPTSTYEQYF

abundance: NA
d_gene: TRBD1
v_gene: TRBV19
j_gene: TRBJ1-6
CDR3nt: TGTGCCAGTAGTATAACGCGTGGGACAGGTTCTTCACCCCTCCACTTT
CDR3aa: CASSITRGTGSSPLHF

abundance: few
d_gene: NA
v_gene: TRBV19
j_gene: TRBJ2-7
CDR3nt: TGTGCCAGTAGTATGAAACAGGGTGACGAGCAGTACTTC
CDR3aa: CASSMKQGDEQYF

abundance: NA
d_gene: NA
v_gene: TRBV6-5
j_gene: TRBJ2-2
CDR3nt: TGTGCCAGCTCCTTCGGGACGAACACCGGGGAGCTGTTTTTT
CDR3aa: CASSFGTNTGELFF

abundance: many
d_gene: NA
v_gene: TRBV20-1
j_gene: TRBJ1-2
CDR3nt: TGCAGTGCTAGGGATGTCTATGGCTACACCTTC
CDR3aa: CSARDVYGYTF

abundance: NA
d_gene: NA
v_gene: TRBV5-1
j_gene: TRBJ2-1
CDR3nt: TGCGCCAGCAGCCCCTCGGCATACAATGAGCAGTTCTTC
CDR3aa: CASSPSAYNEQFF

abundance: NA
d_gene: NA
v_gene: TRBV9
j_gene: TRBJ1-4
CDR3nt: TGTGCCAGCAGTGCCGACCCAACAACTAATGAAAAACTGTTTTTT
CDR3aa: CASSADPTTNEKLFF

abundance: NA
d_gene: NA
v_gene: TRBV6-6
j_gene: TRBJ1-3
CDR3nt: TGTGCCAGCAGTTACTCGGGCAGCTCTGGAAACACCATATATTTT
CDR3aa: CASSYSGSSGNTIYF